A single sample gave rise to the 29 T cell receptor beta chains below, sequenced in a study of blood T cell repertoires in COVID-19. Sequencing used immunoSEQ multiplex PCR; TCRdb keeps in-frame clones, though not all of them. The data show 200,000 to 300,000 clones, with about 85% seen just once and 7.5% to 9% held by the top ten. Source material: peripheral blood. The receptor set was obtained from an elderly woman with acute or convalescent COVID-19.

Only one count was recorded for this clone. The J gene is TRBJ1-2, the V gene TRBV5-1; maybe TRBD1 (5 bases). Germline V CDR1 and CDR2: SGHRS, YFSETQ. This CDR3 contains 14 residues. With 4 bases removed from V and 2 bases from J, the gap between germline ends came to 12 bases. CDR3 amino acids: CASSTATVNYGYTF. The DNA of the CDR3 is TGCGCCAGCAGCACCGCGACAGTAAACTATGGCTACACCTTC.

The chain has TRBV7-9 and TRBJ1-4, with D perhaps TRBD1 (5 bases). The CDR3 runs 14 residues. Germline V gene sequence: CDR1 SEHNR, CDR2 FQNEAQ (reference sequence). Trimming left V 2 bases short and J 8 bases short, with 12 bases between. In DNA, the CDR3 is TGTGCCAGCAGCTTATTTCAGGGCGACGAAAAACTGTTTTTT. This encodes CASSLFQGDEKLFF.

The chain carries TRBV11-2 and TRBJ2-1; 9 nucleotides align to TRBD1. CDR3 size: 18 residues. V shed 4 bases, J shed 2 bases, and the junction held 12 bases outside the gene matches. The germline CDR1 and CDR2 sequences are SGHAT and FQNNGV. This chain's CDR3 is CASSSTKRRDRAYNEQFF. The CDR3 DNA follows: TGTGCCAGCAGCTCAACCAAACGCCGGGACAGGGCCTACAATGAGCAGTTCTTC. Full variable domain (outside the CDR3, taken from reference TRBV11-2 and TRBJ2-1): EAGVAQSPRYKIIEKRQSVAFWCNPISGHATLYWYQQILGQGPKLLIQFQNNGVVDDSQLPKDRFSAERLKGVDSTLKIQPAKLEDSAVYLCASSSTKRRDRAYNEQFFGPGTRLTVL.

The chain is built from TRBV7-3 and TRBJ2-7; maybe TRBD1 (6 bases). The length of the CDR3 is 15 residues. The V gene's germline CDR1 is SGHTA and CDR2 FQGTGA. V shed 5 bases and J shed 7 bases, with 21 bases lying between them. The CDR3 sequence is CASSHYPKGQGEQYF. DNA of the CDR3: TGTGCCAGCAGCCACTACCCGAAAGGGCAGGGGGAGCAGTACTTC.

V usage is TRBV2 and J usage is TRBJ2-1; 8 positions agree with TRBD2. The trim removed 8 bases at V and 4 bases at J, leaving 10 bases unmatched. The CDR3 contains 15 residues. The germline V gene has CDR1 SNHLY and CDR2 FYNNEI. DNA for the CDR3: TGTGCCAGCTTGACCGGGACTAGGGAGTACAATGAGCAGTTCTTC. Residues: CASLTGTREYNEQFF.

This chain joins TRBV2 and TRBJ1-1, with a tentative D call TRBD1 (5 bases). Trimming took off 1 base at V and 5 bases at J, with 11 bases between the two ends. This CDR3 is 14 amino acids long. The germline CDR1 and CDR2 sequences are SNHLY and FYNNEI. The CDR3 here is CASSEDGARTEAFF. CDR3 nucleotides: TGTGCCAGCAGTGAAGATGGGGCTCGGACTGAAGCTTTCTTT. The full variable domain, rest sourced from reference TRBV2 and TRBJ1-1, is EPEVTQTPSHQVTQMGQEVILRCVPISNHLYFYWYRQILGQKVEFLVSFYNNEISEKSEIFDDQFSVERPDGSNFTLKIRSTKLEDSAMYFCASSEDGARTEAFFGQGTRLTVV.

The chain employs TRBV19 and TRBJ1-3; the match to TRBD1 covers 7 bases. This CDR3 is built from 13 residues. Trimming at V came to 5 bases and at J to 4 bases, leaving 2 bases not matched to a gene. Germline V gene data show CDR1 as LNHDA and CDR2 as SQIVND (reference sequence). DNA of the CDR3: TGTGCCAGTAGTGTACAGGGGGGAAACACCATATATTTT. Translation gives CASSVQGGNTIYF. Variable domain in full (rest from reference TRBV19 and TRBJ1-3): DGGITQSPKYLFRKEGQNVTLSCEQNLNHDAMYWYRQDPGQGLRLIYYSQIVNDFQKGDIAEGYSVSREKKESFPLTVTSAQKNPTAFYLCASSVQGGNTIYFGEGSWLTVV.

The rearrangement uses TRBV19 and TRBJ1-5, with 7 bases that match TRBD1. There are 12 residues in the CDR3. Germline V gene sequence: CDR1 LNHDA, CDR2 SQIVND (reference sequence). V lost 9 bases to trimming and J lost 7 bases; unmatched junction nucleotides: 6. CDR3 nucleotides: TGTGCCAGCGACAGGGTTGGACAGCCCCAGCATTTT. This gives the protein CASDRVGQPQHF.

This chain joins TRBV5-4 and TRBJ2-3; tentative D call: TRBD2 (5 bases). Germline V lookup: CDR1 SGHNT, CDR2 YYREEE (reference sequence). V was shortened by 5 bases and J by 0 bases, with 22 bases between the two germline ends. The CDR3 totals 18 residues. The CDR3, as DNA: TGTGCCAGCAGAGGTTCGACTAAACTCCCAACTAGCACAGATACGCAGTATTTT. Protein sequence: CASRGSTKLPTSTDTQYF.

The CDR3 loop is CASSLDRAGSYEQYF. For the CDR3, the DNA is TGTGCCAGCAGCCTCGACAGGGCGGGCTCCTACGAGCAGTACTTC. This chain uses TRBV27 with TRBJ2-7; the match to TRBD1 covers 7 bases. J lost 0 bases, V lost 6 bases, and 8 bases had no gene match. CDR3 size: 15 residues. The germline gives CDR1 MNHEY, CDR2 SMNVEV (reference sequence).

The chain is built from TRBV5-5 and TRBJ2-2; 12 bases agree with TRBD2. The CDR3 is 16 amino acids. V was clipped by 2 bases and J by 5 bases; unmatched bases: 4. In germline, CDR1 is SGHKS, CDR2 YYEKEE (reference sequence). The CDR3 sequence: CASSLSLAGGTGELFF. The CDR3 bases are TGTGCCAGCAGCTTAAGCCTAGCGGGAGGGACCGGGGAGCTGTTTTTT.

The CDR3 sequence is CASSSLGGAGDGYTF. The CDR3 DNA sequence: TGTGCCAGCAGCTCGCTCGGAGGGGCTGGAGATGGCTACACCTTC. The V call is TRBV6-5, the J call TRBJ1-2, with a possible D match to TRBD1 (5 bases). CDR1 MNHEY and CDR2 SVGAGI come from the germline V gene. Trimming removed 6 bases at V and 6 bases at J, with 20 bases between. There are 15 residues in the CDR3.

The chain recombines TRBV19 with TRBJ2-7, with 11 nucleotides matching TRBD1. Germline lookup yields CDR1 LNHDA and CDR2 SQIVND (reference sequence). Trimming took 6 bases from V and 3 from J; bases not matched to a gene: 7. The CDR3 runs 15 residues. In nucleotides, the CDR3 is TGTGCCAGTAGCCTCGGACAGGGGGCGCACTACGAGCAGTACTTC. Amino acid sequence: CASSLGQGAHYEQYF.

This rearrangement joins TRBV9 to TRBJ1-1; no definite D call. Germline V lookup: CDR1 SGDLS, CDR2 YYNGEE. The CDR3 covers 12 residues. The germline V and J ends were trimmed by 4 bases and 4 bases, with 8 bases remaining between them. This CDR3 is CASSSASTEAFF. In nucleotides, the CDR3 is TGTGCCAGCAGCTCCGCTAGCACTGAAGCTTTCTTT.

The V and J genes are TRBV2 and TRBJ1-5; D remains ambiguous. CDR3 length: 13 amino acids. The germline V gene encodes CDR1 SNHLY and CDR2 FYNNEI. The V end was cut by 8 bases, the J end by 0 bases, with 8 bases between. In nucleotides, the CDR3 is TGTGCCAGCGACACCTCTAGCAATCAGCCCCAGCATTTT. This sequence encodes CASDTSSNQPQHF.

CDR3 amino acids: CASSQLQGARNSPLHF. DNA for the CDR3: TGCGCCAGCAGTCAATTGCAGGGGGCGAGGAATTCACCCCTCCACTTT. The chain combines TRBV5-1 with TRBJ1-6, with TRBD1 matching 8 bases. Losses at the gene ends were 5 bases for V and 7 bases for J; bases not matched to a gene: 11. CDR1 SGHRS and CDR2 YFSETQ come from the germline V gene. The CDR3 is made up of 16 amino acids.

The genes are TRBV7-9 and TRBJ1-1; unclear D gene. CDR1 is SEHNR and CDR2 is FQNEAQ in the germline V gene (reference sequence). This CDR3 spans 16 amino acids. V was trimmed by 5 bases and J by 1 base, leaving 17 bases between them. CDR3 bases: TGTGCCAGCAGCATCCAGTTCGGAGTCGGGAACACTGAAGCTTTCTTT. The encoded protein is CASSIQFGVGNTEAFF.

This chain uses TRBV18 with TRBJ1-3; D call uncertain. The CDR3 loop spans 14 amino acids. The V end lost 6 bases, the J end lost 3 bases, and 12 bases lay between the germline ends. CDR1 is KGHSH, CDR2 LQKENI, per germline. The CDR3 region is CASSDGLGGNTIYF. For the CDR3, the DNA is TGTGCCAGCTCCGATGGGCTCGGTGGAAACACCATATATTTT.

This chain links TRBV29-1 with TRBJ2-2, with 10 bases lining up with TRBD1. Germline V lookup: CDR1 SQVTM, CDR2 ANQGSEA. V shed 5 bases and J 5 bases; nucleotides not matched to a gene: 8. The length of the CDR3 is 15 residues. For the CDR3, the DNA is TGCAGCGTTTTGGACAGGGGGAGGAAGACCGGGGAGCTGTTTTTT. It specifies CSVLDRGRKTGELFF.

The gene calls are TRBV10-1 and TRBJ2-3; 12 bases match TRBD2. This CDR3 is built from 17 residues. Trimming removed 6 bases from V and 0 bases from J; junction bases left unmatched: 7. Germline V lookup: CDR1 WNHNN, CDR2 SYGVQD (reference sequence). CDR3 coding DNA: TGCGCCAGCAGAGGACTAGCGGGAAGAGGGAGCACAGATACGCAGTATTTT. As protein: CASRGLAGRGSTDTQYF.

This clone was detected only once. The chain's CDR3 is CASSQAMIRFLGGGQGRYEQYF. CDR3 coding DNA: TGCGCCAGCAGCCAAGCTATGATCCGGTTTCTAGGTGGAGGACAGGGGCGGTACGAGCAGTACTTC. V and J are TRBV4-1 and TRBJ2-7; 9 nucleotides line up with TRBD1. Trimming took 1 base from V and 4 from J; bases not matched to a gene: 26. CDR3 size: 22 residues. Germline lookup yields CDR1 MGHRA and CDR2 YSYEKL.

The rearrangement uses TRBV3-1 (or the pseudogene TRBV3-2) and TRBJ2-2; 14 nucleotides match TRBD2. Germline V gene sequence: CDR1 LGHDT, CDR2 YNNKEL (reference sequence). Trimming removed 5 bases from V and 7 bases from J; junction bases left unmatched: 12. The CDR3 length is 18 residues. CDR3 amino acids: CASSAIGLAGGKSGELFF. As DNA, the CDR3 is TGTGCCAGCAGCGCGATCGGACTAGCGGGGGGAAAGAGCGGGGAGCTGTTTTTT.

The chain links TRBV5-1 to TRBJ2-5, with D possibly matching TRBD1 (6 bases). V was trimmed by 1 base and J by 1 base, leaving 14 bases between them. This CDR3 is 16 amino acids long. The germline V gene has CDR1 SGHRS and CDR2 YFSETQ. The CDR3: CASSLRTGMGQETQYF. The CDR3 bases are TGCGCCAGCAGCTTGAGAACAGGGATGGGCCAAGAGACCCAGTACTTC.

In DNA form, the CDR3 reads TGTGCCAGTAGTATCCCTGGACAGGACTATGGCTACACCTTC. Its protein product is CASSIPGQDYGYTF. This chain links TRBV19 with TRBJ1-2, with 7 bases that match TRBD1. The CDR3 totals 14 residues. The V segment lost 3 bases and the J segment 3 bases; nucleotides outside the gene matches: 4. Germline V lookup: CDR1 LNHDA, CDR2 SQIVND (reference sequence). The whole variable domain, remainder taken from reference TRBV19 and TRBJ1-2, is DGGITQSPKYLFRKEGQNVTLSCEQNLNHDAMYWYRQDPGQGLRLIYYSQIVNDFQKGDIAEGYSVSREKKESFPLTVTSAQKNPTAFYLCASSIPGQDYGYTFGSGTRLTVV.

The V call is TRBV5-1, the J call TRBJ2-3; D is undetermined. Germline V gives CDR1 SGHRS, CDR2 YFSETQ. There are 16 residues in the CDR3. Trimming took 1 base from V and 0 from J, leaving 12 bases between them. CDR3 DNA sequence: TGCGCCAGCAGCTTGCGTCTGTTCACTAGCACAGATACGCAGTATTTT. Translating it yields CASSLRLFTSTDTQYF.

This sequence joins TRBV29-1 and TRBJ1-2; possible D gene TRBD1, 6 bases. The CDR3 is 11 amino acids. CDR1 is SQVTM, CDR2 ANQGSEA, per germline. V was pared by 6 bases and J by 4 bases, with 9 bases between. Written as DNA, the CDR3 is TGCAGCGTGGCACAGGGCTATGGCTACACCTTC. This codes for CSVAQGYGYTF.

The genes are TRBV3-1 (or the pseudogene TRBV3-2) and TRBJ2-1; 8 bases match TRBD2. The V gene end was trimmed by 5 bases and the J gene end by 5 bases; junction bases not matched to a gene: 2. This CDR3 region has 13 residues. Germline V gene data show CDR1 as LGHDT and CDR2 as YNNKEL (reference sequence). CDR3 DNA: TGTGCCAGCAGCAGCGGGGGCCACAATGAGCAGTTCTTC. Translation gives CASSSGGHNEQFF.

V gene TRBV11-2 combines with J gene TRBJ1-4, with D possibly TRBD1 on 5 matching bases. The germline V and J ends were trimmed by 5 bases and 4 bases, with 8 bases remaining between them. From germline, CDR1 is SGHAT and CDR2 FQNNGV. The CDR3 is made up of 13 amino acids. The CDR3 loop is CASSRQHNEKLFF. The CDR3 nucleotides read TGTGCCAGCAGCAGACAGCATAATGAAAAACTGTTTTTT.

The chain is built from TRBV28 and TRBJ1-5; no firm D call. The germline V and J ends were trimmed by 3 bases and 3 bases, with 9 bases remaining between them. The CDR3 sequence is 14 residues long. Germline CDR1 and CDR2: MDHEN and SYDVKM. The CDR3: CASSFSSVNQPQHF. CDR3 bases: TGTGCCAGCAGTTTTTCCAGCGTCAATCAGCCCCAGCATTTT.